Listed here are 14 T cell receptor beta chains from one sample, sequenced in a study of blood T cell repertoires in COVID-19. Clones were sequenced by immunoSEQ multiplex PCR, and TCRdb holds only the in-frame ones, with some missing. This sample has 150,000 or so clones, with 91% found just once. Sequencing was performed on peripheral blood. Source of these receptors: a man aged 45-65 years with acute or convalescent COVID-19.

This chain uses TRBV10-3 with TRBJ1-2; 7 bases match TRBD1. J gave up 2 bases and V 3 bases, and 15 bases lay outside the gene matches. Germline lookup yields CDR1 ENHRY and CDR2 SYGVKD. There are 18 residues in the CDR3. CDR3 loop: CAISDLAPSLRGNYGYTF. As DNA, the CDR3 is TGTGCCATCAGTGATTTAGCCCCATCGCTCAGGGGGAACTATGGCTACACCTTC.

The chain recombines TRBV6-1 with TRBJ2-7, with TRBD2 matching over 7 bases. J lost 3 bases, V lost 2 bases, and 13 bases had no gene match. Germline CDR1 MNHNS, CDR2 SASEGT. This CDR3 spans 17 amino acids. The chain's CDR3 is CASSEPVGSGFRYEQYF. CDR3 DNA: TGTGCCAGCAGTGAACCCGTGGGTAGCGGGTTCCGCTACGAGCAGTACTTC.

J is TRBJ1-4 and V is TRBV6-6, with D uncertain. V shed 11 bases and J shed 1 base, with 14 bases lying between them. CDR3 length: 14 amino acids. Germline-derived CDR1 and CDR2 are MNHNY and SVGAGI (reference sequence). The CDR3 reads CAVSRGRTNEKLFF. DNA of the CDR3: TGTGCCGTTTCTCGCGGCAGAACTAATGAAAAACTGTTTTTT.

The chain links TRBV5-8 to TRBJ2-3, with D possibly TRBD1 on 5 matching bases. V was trimmed by 4 bases and J by 5 bases, leaving 11 bases between them. The CDR3 is made up of 13 amino acids. Germline V gene lookup returns CDR1 SGHTS and CDR2 YDEGEE. The CDR3 DNA is TGTGCCAGCAGCGGGGCTTGGGGAGATACGCAGTATTTT. Its translation: CASSGAWGDTQYF.

The chain recombines TRBV6-5 with TRBJ1-2; the D gene is possibly TRBD1 (5 bases). This CDR3 is built from 15 residues. Germline CDR1 is MNHEY and CDR2 is SVGAGI. Deletions cut 6 bases from V and 2 bases from J, with 16 bases between. This chain's CDR3 is CASSLLGGNNYGYTF. The CDR3 nucleotides are TGTGCCAGCAGCTTACTCGGGGGGAACAACTATGGCTACACCTTC.

As regards this clone: The same CDR3 also results from other DNA sequences found in this sample. The chain links TRBV30 to TRBJ2-2; the D gene is possibly TRBD1 (6 bases). Germline loops: CDR1 GTSNPN, CDR2 SVGIG (reference sequence). The CDR3 consists of 13 residues. Trimming removed 1 base from V and 6 bases from J, with 9 bases in between. As DNA, the CDR3 is TGTGCCTGGAGTGCTACAGGGTCCGGGGAGCTGTTTTTT. This encodes CAWSATGSGELFF.

In its sample, this clone was seen a few times. CDR3 coding DNA: TGTGCCAGCAGTTACGGGGCCAGGAATGAAAAACTGTTTTTT. Protein sequence: CASSYGARNEKLFF. The chain employs TRBV6-6 and TRBJ1-4; possible D gene TRBD1, 5 bases. CDR1 and CDR2 (germline): MNHNY, SVGAGI (reference sequence). This CDR3 spans 14 amino acids. V lost 2 bases, J lost 5 bases, and 9 bases lay in between.

The chain combines TRBV29-1 with TRBJ2-7, with TRBD1 matching over 9 bases. The junction had 6 bases not matched to a gene; V was cut back by 6 bases and J by 6 bases. CDR1 is SQVTM, CDR2 ANQGSEA, per germline. The CDR3 is 12 residues long. The CDR3 DNA sequence: TGCAGCGTAGCGGGACAGGGAAGCGAGCAGTACTTC. Translated: CSVAGQGSEQYF.

The chain uses TRBV24-1 and TRBJ1-5, with 7 bases lining up with TRBD1. V dropped 10 bases and J dropped 3; count of bases not matched to a gene: 2. This CDR3 region has 12 residues. Germline CDR1 and CDR2: KGHDR and SFDVKD. The CDR3 is CATGTVNQPQHF. CDR3 bases: TGTGCCACAGGGACAGTCAATCAGCCCCAGCATTTT.

The V call is TRBV27, the J call TRBJ2-3; 9 bases are a match to TRBD2. The germline gives CDR1 MNHEY, CDR2 SMNVEV (reference sequence). This CDR3 is built from 15 residues. The junction had 5 bases not matched to a gene; V was cut back by 2 bases and J by 5 bases. In DNA, the CDR3 is TGTGCCAGCAGTTTAGCTAGCGGGATATTAGATACGCAGTATTTT. This translates into CASSLASGILDTQYF.

The chain carries TRBV7-8 and TRBJ1-5; perhaps TRBD1 as D (6 bases). The germline gives CDR1 SGHVS, CDR2 FQNEAQ. The CDR3 is made up of 16 amino acids. V was clipped by 1 base and J by 6 bases, with 16 bases between them. CDR3 region: CASSLVQGVRGQPQHF. In DNA, the CDR3 is TGTGCCAGCAGCTTAGTACAGGGAGTAAGGGGTCAGCCCCAGCATTTT.

The V gene is TRBV6-1, the J gene TRBJ2-7, with a tentative D call TRBD2 (5 bases). Trimming took 1 base from V and 2 from J, leaving 12 bases between them. Germline V gene sequence: CDR1 MNHNS, CDR2 SASEGT. The CDR3 has 15 residues. As DNA, the CDR3 is TGTGCCAGCAGTGAAGGAGGGTTGGCTCCCTACGAGCAGTACTTC. Protein sequence: CASSEGGLAPYEQYF.

The rearrangement joins TRBV30 to TRBJ1-2; 9 nucleotides line up with TRBD1. Trimming removed 0 bases from V and 4 bases from J; junction bases left unmatched: 6. Looked up from germline, CDR1 is GTSNPN and CDR2 is SVGIG (reference sequence). The length of the CDR3 is 15 residues. The DNA for the CDR3 is TGTGCCTGGAGTGTAAACAGGGGGCGGTTCTATGGCTACACCTTC. It encodes CAWSVNRGRFYGYTF. Together with reference TRBV30 and TRBJ1-2, the CDR3 gives the full variable domain: SQTIHQWPATLVQPVGSPLSLECTVEGTSNPNLYWYRQAAGRGLQLLFYSVGIGQISSEVPQNLSASRPQDRQFILSSKKLLLSDSGFYLCAWSVNRGRFYGYTFGSGTRLTVV.

In the case of this clone: One end of the junction fails to match germline, which may point to a read error. This chain joins TRBV10-3 and TRBJ2-5; D gene ambiguous. The CDR3 is made up of 13 amino acids. Germline CDR1 is ENHRY and CDR2 is SYGVKD. The CDR3 region has the DNA TGTGCCATCAGCCTAGGAGAAAGAGAGTCCCAGTACTTC. Its translation is CAISLGERESQYF.